This is a list of T cell receptor beta chains from one sample in a study of circulating CD8 cells and anti-PD-1 response in melanoma. MiXCR, applied by TCRdb to the reads, yields one record per CDR3 protein. The table lists under 900 distinct CDR3 sequences, 13% of them singletons, with around half in the top ten. The specimen was CD8+ T cells from PBMCs, collected at baseline or after one month of anti-PD-1 therapy (not recorded which). The receptors here all came from a human donor with melanoma. CDR3s include the opening cysteine and the closing phenylalanine or tryptophan. A D gene is named only where the DNA matches it firmly. Size values are once, few and many counts, or a class for expanded clones, and some rows have none.

len,j_gene,abundance,v_gene,d_gene,CDR3aa,CDR3nt
16,TRBJ2-3,medium-sized,TRBV9,TRBD2,CASSVGRGGSTDTQYF,TGTGCCAGCAGCGTAGGACGGGGGGGAAGCACAGATACGCAGTATTTT
14,TRBJ2-5,medium-sized,TRBV4-3,NA,CASSQERREETQYF,TGCGCCAGCAGCCAAGAGAGGAGAGAAGAGACCCAGTACTTC
14,TRBJ2-7,medium-sized,TRBV19,TRBD1,CASSMGTGQSEQYF,TGTGCCAGTAGTATGGGGACAGGGCAAAGCGAGCAGTACTTC
11,TRBJ2-7,large,TRBV27,NA,CASSLIYEQYF,TGTGCCAGCAGTTTAATCTACGAGCAGTACTTC
12,TRBJ2-1,few,TRBV10-3,NA,CVISEDSNEQFF,TGTGTCATCAGTGAAGACAGCAATGAGCAGTTCTTC
15,TRBJ2-3,NA,TRBV28,NA,CASSFSRTLTDTQYF,TGTGCCAGCAGTTTCTCCAGGACCCTCACAGATACGCAGTATTTT
12,TRBJ2-7,large,TRBV10-3,TRBD1,CAMGQSFWEQYF,TGTGCCATGGGACAGTCTTTCTGGGAGCAGTACTTC
15,TRBJ2-3,NA,TRBV11-2,TRBD2,CASSLASGSTDTQYF,TGTGCCAGCAGCTTAGCTAGCGGGAGCACAGATACGCAGTATTTT
16,TRBJ2-1,NA,TRBV6-6,TRBD2,CASSITSGGSYNEQFF,TGTGCCAGCAGCATTACTAGCGGGGGCTCCTACAATGAGCAGTTCTTC
17,TRBJ2-2,NA,TRBV19,TRBD2,CASRWGSGGANTGELFF,TGTGCCAGTAGATGGGGTAGCGGGGGTGCGAACACCGGGGAGCTGTTTTTT
14,TRBJ2-7,medium-sized,TRBV6-6,TRBD1,CASSAGQGGYEQYF,TGTGCCAGCAGTGCAGGACAGGGTGGTTACGAGCAGTACTTC
13,TRBJ2-1,NA,TRBV2,TRBD1,CAGRQGLDNEQFF,TGTGCCGGCCGACAGGGTTTGGACAATGAGCAGTTCTTC
15,TRBJ2-6,NA,TRBV7-2,NA,CASSLSDSGANVLTF,TGTGCCAGCAGCTTATCAGACTCTGGGGCCAACGTCCTGACTTTC
15,TRBJ1-2,large,TRBV27,TRBD1,CASTAYNRGSSGYTF,TGTGCCAGCACCGCGTACAACAGGGGCTCTAGCGGCTACACCTTC
15,TRBJ1-1,few,TRBV30,NA,CASLLEGFANTEAFF,TGTGCCAGCCTATTGGAAGGTTTCGCGAACACTGAAGCTTTCTTT
14,TRBJ2-1,medium-sized,TRBV11-2,NA,CASSEWGVDNEQFF,TGTGCCAGCAGCGAATGGGGGGTTGACAATGAGCAGTTCTTC
12,TRBJ2-4,large,TRBV7-8,NA,CASSAERNIQYF,TGTGCCAGCAGCGCAGAGCGAAACATTCAGTACTTC
15,TRBJ2-2,medium-sized,TRBV6-2/TRBV6-3,NA,CASSLQGTNTGELFF,TGTGCCAGCAGTCTTCAGGGGACGAACACCGGGGAGCTGTTTTTT
14,TRBJ2-7,medium-sized,TRBV29-1,TRBD2,CSVTLAGGTHEQYF,TGCAGCGTTACTCTAGCGGGGGGTACCCACGAGCAGTACTTC
15,TRBJ2-7,medium-sized,TRBV20-1,TRBD2,CSAPRVAGGSYEQYF,TGCAGTGCTCCCCGGGTAGCGGGGGGCTCCTACGAGCAGTACTTC
14,TRBJ2-7,large,TRBV20-1,NA,CSARDLGENYEQYF,TGCAGTGCTAGAGATTTGGGGGAAAACTACGAGCAGTACTTC
15,TRBJ1-1,medium-sized,TRBV5-6,NA,CASRFAAGVDTEAFF,TGTGCCAGCCGATTCGCGGCGGGGGTGGACACTGAAGCTTTCTTT
16,TRBJ1-1,medium-sized,TRBV6-2/TRBV6-3,NA,CASSSSVTGLNTEAFF,TGTGCCAGCAGTTCATCAGTGACGGGGCTGAACACTGAAGCTTTCTTT
15,TRBJ1-1,medium-sized,TRBV19,NA,CASSIGPGGYTEAFF,TGTGCCAGTAGTATAGGGCCAGGAGGATACACTGAAGCTTTCTTT
16,TRBJ2-5,few,TRBV7-8,TRBD2,CASSLGTSGAQETQYF,TGTGCCAGCAGCTTAGGGACTAGCGGGGCCCAAGAGACCCAGTACTTC
13,TRBJ2-7,NA,TRBV27,TRBD2,CASSPGRSREQYF,TGTGCCAGCAGTCCCGGGAGGTCCCGCGAGCAGTACTTC
13,TRBJ2-7,medium-sized,TRBV28,TRBD2,CASSLIGGDEQYF,TGTGCCAGCAGTCTGATCGGGGGGGACGAGCAGTACTTC
14,TRBJ1-1,few,TRBV7-2,NA,CASSLEGLGAEAFF,TGTGCCAGCAGCTTAGAGGGCTTAGGCGCTGAAGCTTTCTTT
15,TRBJ1-5,NA,TRBV6-1,TRBD1,CASVWTGDSNQPQHF,TGTGCCAGCGTATGGACAGGGGATAGCAATCAGCCCCAGCATTTT
11,TRBJ1-1,large,TRBV5-5,NA,CASSLTTEAFF,TGTGCCAGCAGCCTCACTACTGAAGCTTTCTTT
13,TRBJ1-5,large,TRBV2,NA,CASTGQWNQPQHF,TGTGCCAGCACCGGACAGTGGAATCAGCCCCAGCATTTT
14,TRBJ2-1,NA,TRBV7-2,TRBD2,CASGGLAGYNEQFF,TGTGCCAGCGGGGGACTAGCGGGTTACAATGAGCAGTTCTTC
14,TRBJ2-7,few,TRBV5-6,NA,CASSSTGTAYEQYF,TGTGCCAGCAGCTCGACGGGGACGGCCTACGAGCAGTACTTC
13,TRBJ1-1,medium-sized,TRBV6-2/TRBV6-3,NA,CASSYVENTEAFF,TGTGCCAGCAGTTACGTGGAGAACACTGAAGCTTTCTTT
14,TRBJ2-7,medium-sized,TRBV20-1,TRBD1,CSARGTDSSYEQYF,TGCAGTGCCCGTGGGACAGATAGCTCCTACGAGCAGTACTTC
17,TRBJ2-7,medium-sized,TRBV10-2,NA,CASSGPTAGRDSYEQYF,TGCGCCAGCAGTGGACCCACCGCGGGGCGCGACTCCTACGAGCAGTACTTC
13,TRBJ1-1,medium-sized,TRBV6-5,NA,CASSYEGPHEAFF,TGTGCCAGCAGTTACGAAGGGCCCCATGAAGCTTTCTTT